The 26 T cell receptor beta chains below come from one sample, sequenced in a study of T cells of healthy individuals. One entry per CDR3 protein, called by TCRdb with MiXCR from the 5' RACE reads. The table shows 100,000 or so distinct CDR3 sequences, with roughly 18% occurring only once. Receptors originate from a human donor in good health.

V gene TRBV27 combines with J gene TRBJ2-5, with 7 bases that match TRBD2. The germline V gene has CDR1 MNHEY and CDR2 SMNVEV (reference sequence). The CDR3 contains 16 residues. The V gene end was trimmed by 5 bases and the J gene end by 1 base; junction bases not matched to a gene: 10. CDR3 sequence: CASSPVAGEPQETQYF. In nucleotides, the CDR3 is TGTGCCAGCAGTCCCGTCGCGGGGGAACCCCAAGAGACCCAGTACTTC.

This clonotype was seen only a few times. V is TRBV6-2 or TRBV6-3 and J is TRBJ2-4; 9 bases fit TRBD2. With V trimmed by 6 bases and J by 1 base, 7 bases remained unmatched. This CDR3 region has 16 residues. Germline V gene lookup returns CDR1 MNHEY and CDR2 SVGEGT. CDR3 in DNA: TGTGCCAGCAGCCCCCGCGGACTAGCGGCCAAAAACATTCAGTACTTC. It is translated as CASSPRGLAAKNIQYF.

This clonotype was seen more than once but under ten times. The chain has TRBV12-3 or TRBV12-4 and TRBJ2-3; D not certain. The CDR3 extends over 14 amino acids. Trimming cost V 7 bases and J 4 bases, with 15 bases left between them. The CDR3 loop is CASIRWDSADTQYF. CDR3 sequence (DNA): TGTGCCAGCATCAGGTGGGATTCGGCAGATACGCAGTATTTT.

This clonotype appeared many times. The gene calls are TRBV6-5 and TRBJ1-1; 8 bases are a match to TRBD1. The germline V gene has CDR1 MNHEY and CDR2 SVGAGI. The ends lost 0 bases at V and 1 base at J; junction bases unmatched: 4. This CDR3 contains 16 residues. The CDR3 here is CASSYSRDRGNTEAFF. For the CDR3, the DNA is TGTGCCAGCAGTTACTCGAGAGACAGGGGGAACACTGAAGCTTTCTTT.

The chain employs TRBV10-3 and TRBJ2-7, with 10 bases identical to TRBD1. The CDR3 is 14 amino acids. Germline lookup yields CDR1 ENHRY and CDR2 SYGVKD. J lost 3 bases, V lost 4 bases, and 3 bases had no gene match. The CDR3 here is CAISVGTGDYEQYF. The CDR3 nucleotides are TGTGCCATCAGTGTAGGGACAGGGGACTACGAGCAGTACTTC.

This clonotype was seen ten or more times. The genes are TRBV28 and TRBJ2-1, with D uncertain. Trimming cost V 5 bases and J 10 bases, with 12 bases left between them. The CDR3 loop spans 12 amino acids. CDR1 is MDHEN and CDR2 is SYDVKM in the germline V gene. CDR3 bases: TGTGCCAGCAGTAGACTTAATTGGGAGCAGTTCTTC. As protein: CASSRLNWEQFF.

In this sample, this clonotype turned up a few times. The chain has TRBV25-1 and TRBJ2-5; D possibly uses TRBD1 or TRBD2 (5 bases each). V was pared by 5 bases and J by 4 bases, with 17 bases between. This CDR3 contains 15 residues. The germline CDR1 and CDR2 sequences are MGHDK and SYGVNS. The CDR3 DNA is TGTGCCAGCAGTAGGCCGCGAGGGACGGCAGAGACCCAGTACTTC. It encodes CASSRPRGTAETQYF.

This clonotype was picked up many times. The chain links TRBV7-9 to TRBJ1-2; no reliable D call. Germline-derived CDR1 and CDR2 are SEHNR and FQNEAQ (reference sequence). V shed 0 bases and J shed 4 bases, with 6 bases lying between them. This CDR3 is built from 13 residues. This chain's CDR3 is CASSLARTYGYTF. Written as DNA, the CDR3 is TGTGCCAGCAGCTTAGCGCGGACCTATGGCTACACCTTC.

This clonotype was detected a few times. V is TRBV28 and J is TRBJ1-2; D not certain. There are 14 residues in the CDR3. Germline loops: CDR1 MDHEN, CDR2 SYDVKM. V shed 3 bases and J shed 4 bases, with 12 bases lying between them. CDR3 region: CASSFLTTTYGYTF. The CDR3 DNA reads TGTGCCAGCAGTTTTCTCACGACAACCTATGGCTACACCTTC.

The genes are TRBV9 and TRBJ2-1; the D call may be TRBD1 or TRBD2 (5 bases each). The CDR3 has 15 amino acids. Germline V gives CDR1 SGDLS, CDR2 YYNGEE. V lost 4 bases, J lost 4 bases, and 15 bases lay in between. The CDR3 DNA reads TGTGCCAGCAGCTCCAGGGACCCACTGTACAATGAGCAGTTCTTC. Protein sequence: CASSSRDPLYNEQFF.

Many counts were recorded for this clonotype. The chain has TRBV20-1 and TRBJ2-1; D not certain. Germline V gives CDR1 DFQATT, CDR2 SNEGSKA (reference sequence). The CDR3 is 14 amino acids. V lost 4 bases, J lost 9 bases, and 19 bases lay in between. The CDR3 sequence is CSAIRRTAGGEQFF. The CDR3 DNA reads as TGCAGTGCTATTCGGCGGACCGCCGGTGGTGAGCAGTTCTTC.

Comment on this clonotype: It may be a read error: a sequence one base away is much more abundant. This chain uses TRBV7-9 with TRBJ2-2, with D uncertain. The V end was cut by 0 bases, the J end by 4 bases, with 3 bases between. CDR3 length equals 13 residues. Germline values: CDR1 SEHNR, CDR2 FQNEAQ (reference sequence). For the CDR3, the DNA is TGTGCCAGCAGCTTAGCCGTCACCGGGGAGCTGTTTTTT. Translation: CASSLAVTGELFF. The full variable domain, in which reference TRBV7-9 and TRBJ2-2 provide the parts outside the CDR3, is DTGVSQNPRHKITKRGQNVTFRCDPISEHNRLYWYRQTLGQGPEFLTYFQNEAQLEKSRLLSDRFSAERPKGSFSTLEIQRTEQGDSAMYLCASSLAVTGELFFGEGSRLTVL.

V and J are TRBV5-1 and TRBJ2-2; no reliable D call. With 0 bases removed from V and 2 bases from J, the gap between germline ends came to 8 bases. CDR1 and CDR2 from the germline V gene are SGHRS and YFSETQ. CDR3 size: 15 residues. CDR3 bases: TGCGCCAGCAGCTTGGGGCAGAGAAACACCGGGGAGCTGTTTTTT. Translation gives CASSLGQRNTGELFF. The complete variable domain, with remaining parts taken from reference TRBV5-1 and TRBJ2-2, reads KAGVTQTPRYLIKTRGQQVTLSCSPISGHRSVSWYQQTPGQGLQFLFEYFSETQRNKGNFPGRFSGRQFSNSRSEMNVSTLELGDSALYLCASSLGQRNTGELFFGEGSRLTVL.

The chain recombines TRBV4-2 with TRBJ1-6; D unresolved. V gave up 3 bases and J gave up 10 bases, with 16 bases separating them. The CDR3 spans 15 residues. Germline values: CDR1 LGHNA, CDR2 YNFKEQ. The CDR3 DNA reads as TGTGCCAGCAGCCAGAGCCCGGCAGGCGGGTCACCCCTCCACTTT. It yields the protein CASSQSPAGGSPLHF.

The CDR3 reads CASSQEPFWDGYTF. Written as DNA, the CDR3 is TGCGCCAGCAGCCAAGAACCCTTCTGGGACGGCTACACCTTC. V and J are TRBV4-3 and TRBJ1-2, with D possibly matching TRBD1 (5 bases). This CDR3 spans 14 amino acids. Germline assignment: CDR1 LGHNA and CDR2 YSLEER. V lost 0 bases, J lost 8 bases, and 13 bases lay in between.

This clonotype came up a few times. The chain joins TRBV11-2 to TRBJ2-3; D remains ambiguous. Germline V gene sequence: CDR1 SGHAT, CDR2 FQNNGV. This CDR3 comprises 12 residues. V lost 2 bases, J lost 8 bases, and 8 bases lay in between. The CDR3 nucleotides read TGTGCCAGCAGCTTACCTCGAGCTACGCAGTATTTT. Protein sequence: CASSLPRATQYF.

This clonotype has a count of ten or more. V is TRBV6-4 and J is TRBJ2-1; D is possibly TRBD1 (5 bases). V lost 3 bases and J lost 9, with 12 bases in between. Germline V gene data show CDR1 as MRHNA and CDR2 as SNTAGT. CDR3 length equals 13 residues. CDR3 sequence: CASSDQAQGEQFF. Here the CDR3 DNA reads TGTGCCAGCAGTGATCAAGCGCAGGGTGAGCAGTTCTTC.

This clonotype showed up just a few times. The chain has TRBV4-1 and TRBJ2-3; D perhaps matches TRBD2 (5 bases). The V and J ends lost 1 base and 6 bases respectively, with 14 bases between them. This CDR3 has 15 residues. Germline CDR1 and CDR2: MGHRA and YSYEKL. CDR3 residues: CASSQALGLLDTQYF. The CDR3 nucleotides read TGCGCCAGCAGCCAAGCTCTCGGACTTTTGGATACGCAGTATTTT.

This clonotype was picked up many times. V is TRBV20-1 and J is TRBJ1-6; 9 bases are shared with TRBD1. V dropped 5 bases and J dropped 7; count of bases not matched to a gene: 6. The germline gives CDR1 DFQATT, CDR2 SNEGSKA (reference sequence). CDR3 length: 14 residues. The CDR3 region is CSASTGTGNSPLHF. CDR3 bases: TGCAGTGCTTCAACCGGGACAGGGAATTCACCCCTCCACTTT.

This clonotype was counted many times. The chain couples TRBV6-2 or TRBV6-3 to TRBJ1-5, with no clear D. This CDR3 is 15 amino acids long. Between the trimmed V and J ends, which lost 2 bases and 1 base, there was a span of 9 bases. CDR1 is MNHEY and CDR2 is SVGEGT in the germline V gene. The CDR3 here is CASSYRGFSNQPQHF. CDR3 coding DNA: TGTGCCAGCAGTTACCGGGGATTCAGCAATCAGCCCCAGCATTTT.

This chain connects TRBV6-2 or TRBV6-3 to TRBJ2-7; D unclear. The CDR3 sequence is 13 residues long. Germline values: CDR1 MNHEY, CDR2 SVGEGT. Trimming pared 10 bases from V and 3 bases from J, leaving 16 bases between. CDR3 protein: CATLQPFGYEQYF. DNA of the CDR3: TGTGCCACACTTCAGCCATTCGGCTACGAGCAGTACTTC.

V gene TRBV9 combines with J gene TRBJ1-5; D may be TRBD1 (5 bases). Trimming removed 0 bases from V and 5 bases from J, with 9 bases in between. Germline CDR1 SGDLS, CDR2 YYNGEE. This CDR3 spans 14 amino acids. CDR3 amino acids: CASSVGQGDQPQHF. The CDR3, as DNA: TGTGCCAGCAGCGTAGGGCAAGGGGATCAGCCCCAGCATTTT.

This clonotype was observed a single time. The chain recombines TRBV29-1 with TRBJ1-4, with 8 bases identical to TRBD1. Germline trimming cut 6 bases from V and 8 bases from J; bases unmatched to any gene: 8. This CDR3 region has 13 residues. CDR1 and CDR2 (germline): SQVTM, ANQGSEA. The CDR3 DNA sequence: TGCAGCGTCCCAGGGGGCGCGGGGGAAAAACTGTTTTTT. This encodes CSVPGGAGEKLFF.

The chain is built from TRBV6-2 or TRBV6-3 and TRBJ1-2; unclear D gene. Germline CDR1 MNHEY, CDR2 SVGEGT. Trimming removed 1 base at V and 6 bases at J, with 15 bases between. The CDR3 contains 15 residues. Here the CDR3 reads CASSYFRRTLDGYTF. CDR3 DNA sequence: TGTGCCAGCAGTTACTTTAGACGGACCTTGGATGGCTACACCTTC.

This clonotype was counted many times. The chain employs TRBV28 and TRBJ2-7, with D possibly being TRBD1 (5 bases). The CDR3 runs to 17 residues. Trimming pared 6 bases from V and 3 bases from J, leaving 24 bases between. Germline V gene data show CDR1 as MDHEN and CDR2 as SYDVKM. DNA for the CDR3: TGTGCCAGCAGCCCTCCTGGGTTTACAGACAGAGACTACGAGCAGTACTTC. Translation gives CASSPPGFTDRDYEQYF.

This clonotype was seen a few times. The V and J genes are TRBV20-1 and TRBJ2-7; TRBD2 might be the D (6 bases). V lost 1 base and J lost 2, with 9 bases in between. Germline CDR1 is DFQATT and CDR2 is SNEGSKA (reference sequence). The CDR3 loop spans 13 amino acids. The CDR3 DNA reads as TGCAGTGCTAGAGCCAGGGAGGCCTACGAGCAGTACTTC. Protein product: CSARAREAYEQYF.